The clone carrying this T cell receptor (beta chain) was picked up many times. Trimming removed 2 bases from V and 1 base from J, with 5 bases in between. Looked up from germline, CDR1 is LNHDA and CDR2 is SQIVND (reference sequence). The CDR3 consists of 13 residues. The data were taken from a study of patients and donors after allogeneic stem cell transplantation. TCRdb reprocessed the RT-PCR reads via MiXCR and lists one record per CDR3 protein. This table has approximately 430,000 distinct CDR3 sequences, 16% appearing once. Sequencing was done on a sample of blood, either unsorted or a sorted T cell fraction (not recorded which). The genes are TRBV19 and TRBJ1-1; no firm D call. The TCR was taken from a human donor who was either an allogeneic HSCT recipient or a stem cell or donor lymphocyte infusion donor (not recorded which). It is not recorded whose cells these are; they may come from a transplant donor. The CDR3 reads CASSIQKNTEAFF. The CDR3 coding sequence is TGTGCCAGTAGTATACAGAAGAACACTGAAGCTTTCTTT. Based on the CDR3 plus reference TRBV19 and TRBJ1-1, the full variable domain is DGGITQSPKYLFRKEGQNVTLSCEQNLNHDAMYWYRQDPGQGLRLIYYSQIVNDFQKGDIAEGYSVSREKKESFPLTVTSAQKNPTAFYLCASSIQKNTEAFFGQGTRLTVV.